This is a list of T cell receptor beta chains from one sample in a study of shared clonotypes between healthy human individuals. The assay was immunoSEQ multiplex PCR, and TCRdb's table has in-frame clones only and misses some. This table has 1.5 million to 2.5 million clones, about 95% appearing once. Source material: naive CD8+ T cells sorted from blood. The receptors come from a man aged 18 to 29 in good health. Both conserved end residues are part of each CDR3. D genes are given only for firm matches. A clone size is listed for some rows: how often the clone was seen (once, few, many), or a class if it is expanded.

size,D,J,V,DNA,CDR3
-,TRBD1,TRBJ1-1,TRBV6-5,TGTGCCAGCAGTTACCGATTAAGACAGGGGATGACTGAAGCTTTCTTT,CASSYRLRQGMTEAFF
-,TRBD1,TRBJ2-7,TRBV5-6,TGTGCCAGCAGCTTTCTTAGGGACAGGGGCGAGCAGTACTTC,CASSFLRDRGEQYF
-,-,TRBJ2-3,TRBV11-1,TGTGCCAGCAGCTTAGCGGGCATGCAAGATACGCAGTATTTT,CASSLAGMQDTQYF
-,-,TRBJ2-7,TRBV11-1,TGTGCCAGCAGCTTCGGGGGTCAATCCTACGAGCAGTACTTC,CASSFGGQSYEQYF
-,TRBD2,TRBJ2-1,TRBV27,TGTGCCAGCAGTTTATTGGTAGCGGGGGGCGGCAATGAGCAGTTCTTC,CASSLLVAGGGNEQFF
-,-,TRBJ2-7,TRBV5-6,TGTGCCAGCAGCTTACCGAGGGCCTACGAGCAGTACTTC,CASSLPRAYEQYF
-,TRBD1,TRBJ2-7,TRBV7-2,TGTGCCAGCAGCGTCTACAGGGGTTACGAGCAGTACTTC,CASSVYRGYEQYF
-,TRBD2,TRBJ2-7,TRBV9,TGTGCCAGCACCAAGGGAGGGGTCCCCTACGAGCAGTACTTC,CASTKGGVPYEQYF
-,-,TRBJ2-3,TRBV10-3,TGTGCCATCAATACTCGACAGGAGAGCACAGATACGCAGTATTTT,CAINTRQESTDTQYF
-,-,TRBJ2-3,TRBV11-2,TGTGCCAGCAGCTCCTCACTAGAAACAGATACGCAGTATTTT,CASSSSLETDTQYF
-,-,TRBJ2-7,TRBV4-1,TGCGCCAGCAGCCAAATACCGGAAGGGCAGTGGGAGCAGTACTTC,CASSQIPEGQWEQYF
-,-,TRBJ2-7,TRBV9,TGTGCCAGCAGCGTAGATACAGGGAACTACGAGCAGTACTTC,CASSVDTGNYEQYF
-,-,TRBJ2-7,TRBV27,TGTGCCAGCGCTCCATTAATGAGGGGTATCGGCTCCTACGAGCAGTACTTC,CASAPLMRGIGSYEQYF
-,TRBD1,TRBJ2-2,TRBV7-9,TGTGCCAGCAGTAGGGGACAGGGGGTCTCCGGGGAGCTGTTTTTT,CASSRGQGVSGELFF
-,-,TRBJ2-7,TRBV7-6,TGTGCCAGCAGCTTATCTGGGCGGTTCGCCTACGAGCAGTACTTC,CASSLSGRFAYEQYF
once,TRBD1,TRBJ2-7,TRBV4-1,TGCGCCAGCAGCTTCCAGGACAGGGGCTACGAGCAGTACTTC,CASSFQDRGYEQYF
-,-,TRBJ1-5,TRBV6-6,TGTGCCAGCAGTTTCTACCAGGTTGGCGGATATCAGCCCCAGCATTTT,CASSFYQVGGYQPQHF
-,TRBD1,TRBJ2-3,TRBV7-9,TGTGCCAGCAGCTCAACAGGGGGCTCGGAAGATACGCAGTATTTT,CASSSTGGSEDTQYF
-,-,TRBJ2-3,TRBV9,TGTGCCAGCAGCACACCCTCGGGGGGCATTAGCACAGATACGCAGTATTTT,CASSTPSGGISTDTQYF
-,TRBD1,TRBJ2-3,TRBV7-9,TGTGCCAGCAGCTTAGCCGGACAGGGTTTTAGCACAGATACGCAGTATTTT,CASSLAGQGFSTDTQYF
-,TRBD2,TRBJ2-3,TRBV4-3,TGCGCCAGCAGCGAAGGGACTAGCGGGAGTAGGGATACGCAGTATTTT,CASSEGTSGSRDTQYF